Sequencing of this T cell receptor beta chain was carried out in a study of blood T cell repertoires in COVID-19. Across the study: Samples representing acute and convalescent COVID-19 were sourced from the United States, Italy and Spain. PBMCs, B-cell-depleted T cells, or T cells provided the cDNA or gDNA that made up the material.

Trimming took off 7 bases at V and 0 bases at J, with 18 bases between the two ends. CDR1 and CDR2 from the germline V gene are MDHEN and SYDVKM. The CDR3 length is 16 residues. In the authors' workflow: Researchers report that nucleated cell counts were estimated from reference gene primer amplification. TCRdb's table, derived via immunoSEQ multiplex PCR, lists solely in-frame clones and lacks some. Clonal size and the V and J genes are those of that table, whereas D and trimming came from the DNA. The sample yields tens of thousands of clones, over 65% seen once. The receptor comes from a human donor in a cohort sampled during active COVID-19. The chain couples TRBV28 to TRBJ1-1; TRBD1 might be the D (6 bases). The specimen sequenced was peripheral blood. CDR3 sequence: CASTRRGGGLNTEAFF. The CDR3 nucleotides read TGTGCCAGCACCCGGAGGGGGGGCGGGTTGAACACTGAAGCTTTCTTT.